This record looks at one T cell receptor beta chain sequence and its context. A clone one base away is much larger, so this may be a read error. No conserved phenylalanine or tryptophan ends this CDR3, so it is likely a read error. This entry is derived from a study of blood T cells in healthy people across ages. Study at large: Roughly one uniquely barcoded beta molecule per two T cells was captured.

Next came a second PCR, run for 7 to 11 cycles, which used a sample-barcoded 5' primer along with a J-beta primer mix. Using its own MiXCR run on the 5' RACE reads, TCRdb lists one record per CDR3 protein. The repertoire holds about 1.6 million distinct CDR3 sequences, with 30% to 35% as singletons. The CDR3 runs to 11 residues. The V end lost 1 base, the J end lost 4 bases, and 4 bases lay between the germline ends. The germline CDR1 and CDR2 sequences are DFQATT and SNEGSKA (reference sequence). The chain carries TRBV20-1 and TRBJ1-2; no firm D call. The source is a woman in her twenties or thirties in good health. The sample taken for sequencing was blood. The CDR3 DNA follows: TGCAGTGCTAGAGTGGGCTATGGCTACACCTGC. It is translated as CSARVGYGYTC.